The clone carrying this TCR beta chain was counted between two and nine times. Under the authors' procedure: By means of reference gene primer amplification, nucleated cell counts were estimated. Method: immunoSEQ multiplex PCR; TCRdb's copy keeps in-frame clones and lacks some. Clonal size and the V and J genes are those of that table, whereas D and trimming came from the DNA. The data hold around 250,000 clones, with roughly 80% observed a single time. These data originate in a study of blood T cell repertoires in COVID-19. Germline trimming cut 2 bases from V and 6 bases from J; bases unmatched to any gene: 7. Germline V gene sequence: CDR1 SGDLS, CDR2 YYNGEE. The CDR3 length is 15 residues.

Material for sequencing was peripheral blood. This sequence originates from a woman younger than 30 with acute or convalescent COVID-19. The V and J genes are TRBV9 and TRBJ2-7; 11 nucleotides align to TRBD2. The CDR3, as DNA: TGTGCCAGCAGCGTGGAGACTAGCGGGATTGGCGAGCAGTACTTC. Translation: CASSVETSGIGEQYF.